The 12 T cell receptor beta chains presented below share a single source sample, sequenced in a study of vaccination and CD4 T cells after COVID-19. At the Johns Hopkins FTIC core, DNA taken from cultured CD4+ T cells was sequenced by way of the Oncomine TCR Beta short-read assay. A single record per CDR3 protein comes from TCRdb applying MiXCR to the PCR reads. This table holds over 9,000 distinct CDR3 sequences, more than 60% found once. Documented treatment: approximately 9-day PBMC culture with coronavirus spike peptide pools or control peptides (ViraFEST assay). The antigens of these receptors remain unknown. The sequenced material came from CD4+ T cells from blood, cultured in vitro. These receptors all come from a human donor who had recovered from COVID-19.

This clonotype is a singleton in its sample. This chain uses TRBV19 with TRBJ2-5; no clear D. This CDR3 spans 12 amino acids. V lost 6 bases and J 5 bases, leaving 10 bases between the germline ends. Germline values: CDR1 LNHDA, CDR2 SQIVND (reference sequence). CDR3 DNA sequence: TGTGCCAGTAGCCCCGTTGGGGAGACCCAGTACTTC. This translates into CASSPVGETQYF.

CDR3 region: CASSLSYPGQGSYEQYF. DNA for the CDR3: TGTGCCAGCAGTTTATCCTACCCGGGACAGGGGTCCTACGAGCAGTACTTC. The chain joins TRBV27 to TRBJ2-7, with 10 bases identical to TRBD1. This CDR3 region has 17 residues. Germline trimming cut 0 bases from V and 1 base from J; bases unmatched to any gene: 6. In germline, CDR1 is MNHEY, CDR2 SMNVEV (reference sequence).

The genes are TRBV11-3 and TRBJ1-2; the D gene is possibly TRBD1 (5 bases). The germline CDR1 and CDR2 sequences are SGHNT and YENEEA. Trimming shortened V by 0 bases and J by 3 bases, and 14 bases separated the two germline ends. The CDR3 loop spans 16 amino acids. The CDR3 loop reads CASSLEAGKFDYGYTF. The CDR3 bases are TGTGCCAGCAGCTTAGAAGCAGGGAAGTTCGACTATGGCTACACCTTC.

The chain recombines TRBV5-1 with TRBJ2-5; D not certain. The CDR3 covers 12 residues. Germline V gene data show CDR1 as SGHRS and CDR2 as YFSETQ. V lost 0 bases to trimming and J lost 4 bases, with 4 bases between them. DNA of the CDR3: TGCGCCAGCAGCTTGGCCTTAGAGACCCAGTACTTC. Its protein product is CASSLALETQYF.

The chain employs TRBV27 and TRBJ2-3, with 7 bases aligning to TRBD1. The CDR3 loop spans 16 amino acids. In germline, CDR1 is MNHEY, CDR2 SMNVEV (reference sequence). V shed 4 bases, J shed 6 bases, and the junction held 13 bases outside the gene matches. The CDR3 is CASSSPRDSLGDTQYF. Written as DNA, the CDR3 is TGTGCCAGCAGTTCTCCTAGGGACAGCCTCGGTGATACGCAGTATTTT.

About this clonotype itself: A junction end diverges from the germline sequence, so it may reflect a read error. The chain carries TRBV19 and TRBJ1-6; 7 positions match TRBD1. The CDR3 consists of 16 residues. Per germline, CDR1 LNHDA and CDR2 SQIVND (reference sequence). As DNA, the CDR3 is TGTGCCAGTAGTATAACGACAGGGAGGAATAACTCACCCCTCCACTTT. Translating it yields CASSITTGRNNSPLHF.

The chain combines TRBV14 with TRBJ2-5; 7 nucleotides match TRBD1. V lost 1 base to trimming and J lost 7 bases; unmatched junction nucleotides: 3. Germline loops: CDR1 SGHDN, CDR2 FVKESK. CDR3 length: 13 amino acids. The CDR3 bases are TGTGCCAGCAGCCAAGGGCAGGGGGTGACCCAGTACTTC. This encodes CASSQGQGVTQYF.

The CDR3 coding sequence is TGTGCCATCAGTGAGTCTCCCCGGGGACAGGGGGCCTCTGGGGCCAACGTCCTGACTTTC. Protein product: CAISESPRGQGASGANVLTF. The chain recombines TRBV10-3 with TRBJ2-6; the match to TRBD1 covers 12 bases. V gave up 0 bases and J gave up 0 bases; unmatched junction bases: 6. Per the germline V gene, CDR1 is ENHRY and CDR2 is SYGVKD. The CDR3 length is 20 residues.

Details on this clonotype: Lacking the conserved final phenylalanine or tryptophan, this CDR3 likely reflects a read error. This chain connects TRBV15 to TRBJ1-2; D call uncertain. The ends were cut back, 0 bases at V and 0 bases at J, with 11 bases in the middle. Looked up from germline, CDR1 is LNHNV and CDR2 is YYDKDF (reference sequence). This CDR3 region has 16 residues. CDR3 amino acids: CATSRDLAVANYGYTL. In DNA, the CDR3 is TGTGCCACCAGCAGAGATTTGGCAGTAGCTAACTATGGCTACACCCTC.

The rearrangement uses TRBV29-1 and TRBJ2-3; D is perhaps TRBD1 (5 bases). Trimming removed 1 base at V and 1 base at J, with 18 bases between. Germline V CDR1 and CDR2: SQVTM, ANQGSEA. The CDR3 loop spans 17 amino acids. The CDR3, as DNA: TGCAGCGTTGAAGGGTCAGGGAAGGGTTGGGGCACAGATACGCAGTATTTT. Translated, it gives CSVEGSGKGWGTDTQYF.

J is TRBJ2-3 and V is TRBV6-1; the D is unclear. V was pared by 6 bases and J by 0 bases, with 13 bases between. This CDR3 is 15 amino acids long. Germline V gene sequence: CDR1 MNHNS, CDR2 SASEGT. The CDR3 loop is CASSPTSTSTDTQYF. Written as DNA, the CDR3 is TGTGCCAGCAGCCCGACAAGTACTAGCACAGATACGCAGTATTTT.

The rearrangement links TRBV20-1 to TRBJ2-2; no reliable D call. The CDR3 runs to 15 residues. CDR1 and CDR2 (germline): DFQATT, SNEGSKA (reference sequence). Trimming shortened V by 0 bases and J by 6 bases, and 14 bases separated the two germline ends. The CDR3 coding sequence is TGCAGTGCTAGAGATCGCCGGCTGGCATCCGGGGAGCTGTTTTTT. Protein: CSARDRRLASGELFF.